This T cell receptor beta chain was sequenced for a study of cytomegalovirus exposure and HLA in healthy donors. Regarding the study as a whole: Exclusion applied to some V segments, including TRBV6-2 and TRBV6-3, as they were indistinguishable. Cytomegalovirus status was reportedly diagnosed by the classifier with high sensitivity and specificity. In vitro checks showed that a few CMV-associated chains really do target CMV antigens.

This CDR3 spans 17 amino acids. After removal of 0 bases from V and 4 bases from J, the junction contained 9 bases not matched to a gene. The germline V gene encodes CDR1 SGHDT and CDR2 YYEEEE. 60 Vbeta and 13 Jbeta primers were used in PCR. In the source study's methods: Later analysis identified approximately 88 million unique TCR beta chains, approximately 11 million shared. Data came from immunoSEQ multiplex PCR; TCRdb stores just in-frame clones and leaves some out. V and J calls and clone size come straight from that table; D and trimming were deduced from the DNA. The sample has 150,000 or so clones; roughly 74% are singletons. On this clone itself: Its antigen remains unidentified.

Sample: PBMCs. This chain connects TRBV5-6 to TRBJ2-3, with 9 bases that match TRBD2. The source of this sequence is a young man in good health and CMV-seronegative. Here the CDR3 DNA reads TGTGCCAGCAGCTTGGGGCCGGGCGGGGGGGCCGCAGATACGCAGTATTTT. This codes for CASSLGPGGGAADTQYF.